This TCR beta chain appears in the sequencing data of a study of blood T cell repertoires in COVID-19. About the research overall: PBMCs, B-cell-depleted T cells, or T cells provided the cDNA or gDNA that made up the material.

Participant ages covered roughly 18 to 89 years across 25 or so US areas. There are 12 residues in the CDR3. Germline loops: CDR1 SGHRS, CDR2 YFSETQ. In the study's own analysis: Amplification of reference gene primers provided the estimated nucleated cell counts. TCRdb's copy holds only in-frame clones and misses some; the assay was immunoSEQ multiplex PCR. D and trimming come from the DNA, and the V and J calls and clone size come from that table. The table includes around 250,000 clones, roughly four fifths detected once. This clone was seen a few times. At one of its ends the junction is not consistent with the germline gene, which may arise from a read error.

The sequence derives from a young man with acute COVID-19. This chain links TRBV5-1 with TRBJ1-2; D remains unclear. The source material was PBMCs or T cells enriched from blood (not recorded which). Here the CDR3 reads CASSSEGYGYTF. The CDR3 nucleotides read TGTGCCAGCAGCTCTGAGGGCTATGGCTACACCTTC.